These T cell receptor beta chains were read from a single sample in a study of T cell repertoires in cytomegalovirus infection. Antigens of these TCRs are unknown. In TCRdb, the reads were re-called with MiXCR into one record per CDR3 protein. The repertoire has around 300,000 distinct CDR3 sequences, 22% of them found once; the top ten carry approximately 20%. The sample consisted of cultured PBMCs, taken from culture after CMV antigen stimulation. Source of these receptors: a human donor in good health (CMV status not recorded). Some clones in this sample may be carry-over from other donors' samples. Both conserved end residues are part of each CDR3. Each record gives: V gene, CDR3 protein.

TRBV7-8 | CASSLGGGYDYF
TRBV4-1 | CASSQELAGGTYEQYF
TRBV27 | CASSTGARYGYTF
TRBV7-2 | CASSLGPVSYEQYF
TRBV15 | CATSAVSMPQHF
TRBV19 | CAYHPRDRDPADTQYF
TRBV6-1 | CASSSQRTPSTEAFF
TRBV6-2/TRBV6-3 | CASRAWTGSSGANVLTF
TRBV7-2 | CASSFSGTVNLEQYF
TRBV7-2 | CASSLSFNQPQHF
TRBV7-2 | CASSFVAGVGTDTQYF
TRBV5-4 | CASSPNAGIGGYGYTF
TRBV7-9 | CASSLNDYEQYF
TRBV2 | CASSLARLGNTGELFF
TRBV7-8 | CASSPAGRTSGNTIYF
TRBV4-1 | CASSQDPGDSSNQPQHF
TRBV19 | CASSKKSLSSDTQYF
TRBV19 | CASRSDRTNYGYTF
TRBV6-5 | CASSYPLKSPQPQHF
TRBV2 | CASSEAEFQQENIQYF
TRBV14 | CASSQRLAGSYNEQFF
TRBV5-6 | CASSPQGRILNTEAFF
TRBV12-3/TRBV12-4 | CASSLFRAETQYF
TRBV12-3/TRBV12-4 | CASSSEGLDTGELFF
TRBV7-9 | CASSLGVAGAPGNEQFF
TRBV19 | CASSTTYKSNQPQHF